This TCR beta chain emerged from a study of T cells in Graves' hyperthyroidism and ophthalmopathy. Whole-study results and caveats: Ophthalmopathy onset followed model prediction by a median about six months.

With a duration under 2 months, the hyperthyroidism was newly diagnosed in patients aged 18 to 65. As regards this clonotype: Its antigen is still unknown.

The CDR3 regions of TCR beta were amplified from RNA transcripts. A first-round RT-PCR of the TCR CDR3 used the HTBI primer set. TCRdb analysed the multiplex PCR reads with MiXCR anew, one entry per CDR3 protein. The profile shows around 500,000 distinct CDR3 sequences, 14% of them singletons. This CDR3 comprises 16 residues. Deletions cut 0 bases from V and 3 bases from J, with 10 bases between. Germline lookup yields CDR1 SGHRS and CDR2 YFSETQ. What was sequenced was blood. This TCR was sampled from a woman aged 40 to 50 with Graves' hyperthyroidism. The chain has TRBV5-1 and TRBJ2-6, with D tentatively TRBD1 (5 bases). CDR3 coding DNA: TGCGCCAGCAGCTTGGTAGGGGCGCTTGGGGCCAACGTCCTGACTTTC. Its translation: CASSLVGALGANVLTF.